These T cell receptor beta chains were read from a single sample in a study of CD8 T cells in Susac syndrome. One entry per CDR3 protein results from TCRdb running MiXCR on the immunoSEQ multiplex PCR reads. The table includes around 300,000 distinct CDR3 sequences, over 75% detected once. Sequenced material: CD8+ T cells from PBMCs. The receptors here all came from a human donor with multiple sclerosis. CDR3s include the opening cysteine and the closing phenylalanine or tryptophan. A D gene is named only where the DNA matches it firmly. Rows give clone size only sometimes, using once, few, many, or a class for an expanded clone.

size	V	D	J	CDR3	DNA
once	TRBV10-2	-	TRBJ2-1	CASRAGFEQFF	TGCGCCAGCAGGGCAGGGTTTGAGCAGTTCTTC
once	TRBV5-1	TRBD1	TRBJ1-2	CASSRPTGADGYTF	TGCGCCAGCAGCCGACCGACAGGGGCGGATGGCTACACCTTC
-	TRBV4-3	-	TRBJ1-1	CASSQAYEAMGTEAFF	TGCGCCAGCAGCCAAGCCTACGAGGCCATGGGCACTGAAGCTTTCTTT
-	TRBV28	-	TRBJ1-2	CASSPTANYGYTF	TGTGCCAGCAGTCCGACAGCTAACTATGGCTACACCTTC
-	TRBV6-1	-	TRBJ1-1	CASSEVGKGTEAFF	TGTGCCAGCAGTGAAGTCGGGAAGGGGACTGAAGCTTTCTTT
-	TRBV6-5	-	TRBJ2-3	CASSPRQVVNTQYF	TGTGCCAGCAGTCCTCGACAGGTTGTAAATACGCAGTATTTT
-	TRBV28	-	TRBJ1-6	CASSQPGVAEDNSPLHF	TGTGCCAGCAGCCAACCCGGGGTGGCGGAAGATAATTCACCCCTCCACTTT
-	TRBV5-1	-	TRBJ2-1	CASRLVRGRYNEQFF	TGCGCCAGCAGACTCGTTAGAGGACGCTACAATGAGCAGTTCTTC
-	TRBV5-1	-	TRBJ2-7	CASSLAGVIDEQYF	TGCGCCAGCAGCTTGGCGGGAGTAATTGACGAGCAGTACTTC
-	TRBV15	-	TRBJ1-5	CATSRGLKILYSNQPQHF	TGTGCCACCAGCAGAGGTCTTAAGATCTTATATAGCAATCAGCCCCAGCATTTT
-	TRBV20-1	TRBD1	TRBJ2-7	CSASRQGSFYEQYF	TGCAGTGCTTCAAGACAGGGAAGCTTTTACGAGCAGTACTTC
once	TRBV27	TRBD2	TRBJ2-3	CASSLGVMTSGRTQSQYF	TGTGCCAGCAGTTTAGGAGTAATGACTAGCGGGAGGACCCAGTCGCAGTATTTT
-	TRBV19	-	TRBJ1-2	CASSSRGYTF	TGTGCCAGTAGTTCAAGGGGCTACACCTTC
-	TRBV27	TRBD1	TRBJ2-3	CASSFGQVPSTDTQYF	TGTGCCAGCAGTTTTGGACAGGTCCCTAGCACAGATACGCAGTATTTT
-	TRBV11-1	-	TRBJ2-1	CASSLIESGAGSHNEQFF	TGTGCCAGCAGCTTAATCGAAAGTGGGGCAGGGTCTCACAATGAGCAGTTCTTC
-	TRBV15	TRBD1	TRBJ2-7	CATSGSGQYEQYF	TGTGCCACCAGCGGCTCGGGACAGTACGAGCAGTACTTC
-	TRBV10-3	-	TRBJ1-4	CAISPVGGGYGEKLFF	TGTGCCATCAGCCCAGTCGGGGGCGGTTACGGTGAAAAACTGTTTTTT
-	TRBV6-2/TRBV6-3	-	TRBJ2-3	CASNSPAGRTDTQYF	TGTGCCAGCAATTCACCGGCGGGCCGCACAGATACGCAGTATTTT
-	TRBV7-3	TRBD2	TRBJ2-3	CASSLKALRPGTSGYTDTQYF	TGTGCCAGCAGCTTAAAGGCTTTACGTCCCGGGACTAGCGGCTACACAGATACGCAGTATTTT
once	TRBV15	-	TRBJ1-1	CATSRDLDTEAFF	TGTGCCACCAGCAGAGATTTGGACACTGAAGCTTTCTTT